This T cell receptor (beta chain) was captured by sequencing in a study of T cell changes during pregnancy in multiple sclerosis. The V gene's germline CDR1 is LGHNA and CDR2 YNFKEQ. This CDR3 region has 18 residues. The V and J ends lost 5 bases and 3 bases, in that order; junction bases with no gene match: 8. Profiling relied on immunoSEQ multiplex PCR, and the TCRdb table lists in-frame clones only, not all of them. The sample includes approximately 69,000 clones, 90% to 95% of them seen just once. This chain links TRBV4-2 with TRBJ2-2; 14 nucleotides line up with TRBD2. This TCR was recovered from a female donor in good health, enrolled as a control in a pregnancy study. The sample consisted of peripheral blood, taken in the second trimester of pregnancy. DNA for the CDR3: TGTGCCAGCAGCTACCAGGGACTAGCGGGGGCTGACACCGGGGAGCTGTTTTTT. Residues: CASSYQGLAGADTGELFF.